This T cell receptor (beta chain) originates from a study of blood T cell repertoires in COVID-19. Measured with immunoSEQ multiplex PCR; TCRdb has only the in-frame clones, and not every one. The profile shows about 300,000 clones, 80% to 90% of them singletons. V was pared by 9 bases and J by 7 bases, with 12 bases of the junction left unmatched. The CDR3 loop spans 14 amino acids. CDR1 is LNHDA, CDR2 SQIVND, per germline (reference sequence). This receptor was obtained from a woman in her forties or fifties with COVID-19, enrolled during active disease. V gene TRBV19 combines with J gene TRBJ1-1, with TRBD1 identical over 9 bases. The sample taken for sequencing was peripheral blood. CDR3 sequence: CASSETGGRNEAFF. The CDR3 coding sequence is TGTGCCAGCTCAGAGACAGGGGGGCGGAATGAAGCTTTCTTT.